Given below is one T cell receptor (delta chain) in context. The entry originates in a study of gamma-delta chains in newborns, infants, children. TCRdb made new clone calls on the reads using CATT. The table includes approximately 12,000 delta-chain clones, around 9% detected once. The CDR3 runs 17 residues. V was pared by 1 base and J by 1 base, with 6 bases of the junction left unmatched. CDR1 is GEAIGNYY, CDR2 EKD, per germline. Sample: blood. The TCR sequence derives from a child who was a newborn, infant or young child, either healthy, febrile or measles-vaccinated (not recorded which). The chain couples TRDV2 to TRDJ2; 9 bases map to TRDD3. The CDR3, as DNA: TGTGCCTGTGACACACTGGGGGACCAACATTTGACAGCACAACTCTTCTTT. Protein: CACDTLGDQHLTAQLFF.